These 8 T cell receptor beta chains were all obtained from the same sample, sequenced in a study of T cell repertoires in cytomegalovirus infection. These receptors are not linked to any known antigen. TCRdb redid the calling of the reads with MiXCR, one entry per CDR3 protein. The repertoire includes fewer than 1,000,000 distinct CDR3 sequences, 31% of them detected once, and about an eighth sits in the top ten. The sequencing used cultured CD8+ T cells from PBMCs, collected from culture after CMV antigen stimulation. These receptor sequences come from a human donor in good health (CMV status not recorded). Some clones in this sample may be carry-over from other donors' samples.

This clonotype has only a few counts. The chain is built from TRBV6-5 and TRBJ2-2; 7 bases fit TRBD2. The junction had 7 bases not matched to a gene; V was cut back by 0 bases and J by 9 bases. This CDR3 is built from 15 residues. Germline assignment: CDR1 MNHEY and CDR2 SVGAGI. DNA for the CDR3: TGTGCCAGCAGTTACTCGGTAGCGGGTGGGCGGGAGCTGTTTTTT. This sequence encodes CASSYSVAGGRELFF.

This rearrangement joins TRBV18 to TRBJ2-5; 7 bases agree with TRBD2. Germline V gene data show CDR1 as KGHSH and CDR2 as LQKENI. The CDR3 covers 15 residues. V lost 3 bases and J lost 0; bases outside the gene matches: 4. CDR3 loop: CASSPPRGDQETQYF. Here the CDR3 DNA reads TGTGCCAGCTCACCCCCTCGGGGGGACCAAGAGACCCAGTACTTC.

V gene TRBV6-6 combines with J gene TRBJ2-7; 10 nucleotides align to TRBD1. The J segment lost 4 bases and the V segment lost 6 bases, leaving 9 bases of the junction unmatched. Germline V gene data show CDR1 as MNHNY and CDR2 as SVGAGI (reference sequence). The CDR3 has 15 amino acids. CDR3 loop: CASSLGTGDWYEQYV. The CDR3 DNA reads as TGTGCCAGCAGCTTAGGGACAGGGGATTGGTACGAGCAGTACGTC.

This clonotype came up many times. This sequence joins TRBV7-6 and TRBJ2-5; D not resolved. From germline, CDR1 is SGHVS and CDR2 FNYEAQ. Trimming took off 3 bases at V and 5 bases at J, with 10 bases between the two ends. CDR3 size: 13 residues. CDR3 protein: CASSFRLRETQYF. In DNA form, the CDR3 reads TGTGCCAGCAGCTTCCGCCTCCGGGAGACCCAGTACTTC.

This clonotype was observed a handful of times. The V gene is TRBV5-5, the J gene TRBJ2-2; 9 bases are shared with TRBD1. The CDR3 loop spans 14 amino acids. Germline values: CDR1 SGHKS, CDR2 YYEKEE (reference sequence). V shed 3 bases, J shed 7 bases, and the junction held 4 bases outside the gene matches. CDR3 DNA sequence: TGTGCCAGCAGCTGGCTGACAGGGGGCGGGGAGCTGTTTTTT. As protein: CASSWLTGGGELFF. Filled out from reference TRBV5-5 and TRBJ2-2, the complete variable domain reads DAGVTQSPTHLIKTRGQQVTLRCSPISGHKSVSWYQQVLGQGPQFIFQYYEKEERGRGNFPDRFSARQFPNYSSELNVNALLLGDSALYLCASSWLTGGGELFFGEGSRLTVL.

This clonotype turned up a few times. The chain links TRBV12-5 to TRBJ1-1; unclear D gene. Germline CDR1 is LGHNT and CDR2 is FRNRAP. V dropped 0 bases and J dropped 0 bases, with 14 bases sitting between them. CDR3 size: 17 residues. In DNA, the CDR3 is TGTGCTAGTGGTTTGGTACTGGGTGACAACCTGAACACTGAAGCTTTCTTT. The encoded protein is CASGLVLGDNLNTEAFF.

The V and J genes are TRBV4-2 and TRBJ1-2; tentatively, D is TRBD1 (5 bases). CDR3 length: 13 amino acids. CDR1 is LGHNA and CDR2 is YNFKEQ in the germline V gene. Between the trimmed V and J ends, which lost 0 bases and 6 bases, there was a span of 8 bases. CDR3 DNA sequence: TGTGCCAGCAGCCAAGAGTCGGGACATGGCTACACCTTC. Translation gives CASSQESGHGYTF.

The chain combines TRBV2 with TRBJ2-5, with 8 bases fitting TRBD2. CDR3 size: 17 residues. V shed 3 bases and J 3 bases; nucleotides not matched to a gene: 12. Germline V gene sequence: CDR1 SNHLY, CDR2 FYNNEI. DNA for the CDR3: TGTGCCAGCAGTGATCCCGTGCAGCGGGGGATCGAAGAGACCCAGTACTTC. Protein sequence: CASSDPVQRGIEETQYF.